This TCR beta chain was captured by sequencing in a study of Graves' ophthalmopathy and Graves' hyperthyroidism. Across the study: Ophthalmopathy not arising within 18 months of follow-up defined hyperthyroidism as stable.

New diagnoses, under 2 months' duration, and ages 18 to 65 characterized the hyperthyroidism patients. This CDR3 region has 18 residues. The junction had 14 bases not matched to a gene; V was cut back by 8 bases and J by 1 base. CDR1 and CDR2 (germline): SEHNR, FQNEAQ (reference sequence). RNA transcripts yielded amplified TCR beta CDR3 regions. HTBI primers were used in a first-round RT-PCR, which preceded a second-round multiplex PCR. TCRdb reanalysed the multiplex PCR reads using MiXCR and keeps one entry per CDR3 protein. The sample holds 450,000 to 600,000 distinct CDR3 sequences, 35% to 40% seen once.

This TCR derives from an adult man with Graves' hyperthyroidism. The source material was peripheral blood or thyroid tissue (not recorded which). J is TRBJ2-7 and V is TRBV7-9, with 13 bases matching TRBD2. The CDR3 loop reads CASAPTGGGLAGSYEQYF. In nucleotides, the CDR3 is TGTGCCAGCGCCCCCACAGGGGGGGGACTAGCGGGGTCCTACGAGCAGTACTTC. Filled out from reference TRBV7-9 and TRBJ2-7, the complete variable domain reads DTGVSQNPRHKITKRGQNVTFRCDPISEHNRLYWYRQTLGQGPEFLTYFQNEAQLEKSRLLSDRFSAERPKGSFSTLEIQRTEQGDSAMYLCASAPTGGGLAGSYEQYFGPGTRLTVT.